The text below deals with one TCR beta chain. The sample comes from a study of T cells after somatic rescue of genetic block. This table comes from immunoSEQ multiplex PCR, and its TCRdb copy is limited to in-frame clones, with some not included. The data show about 88,000 clones, with 80% to 90% seen just once and around 1.6% held by the top ten. V lost 4 bases and J lost 3; bases outside the gene matches: 6. Germline V gene lookup returns CDR1 SGHNT and CDR2 YYREEE (reference sequence). CDR3 length equals 16 residues. The TCR comes from a woman in her late teens or twenties. The chain uses TRBV5-4 and TRBJ2-3; 12 nucleotides line up with TRBD2. The specimen was peripheral blood mononuclear cells (PBMCs). CDR3 amino acids: CASSGTGTSGTDTQYF. Here the CDR3 DNA reads TGTGCCAGCAGCGGGACCGGGACTAGCGGGACAGATACGCAGTATTTT. Looking up the rest from reference TRBV5-4 and TRBJ2-3 gives the full variable domain: ETGVTQSPTHLIKTRGQQVTLRCSSQSGHNTVSWYQQALGQGPQFIFQYYREEENGRGNFPPRFSGLQFPNYSSELNVNALELDDSALYLCASSGTGTSGTDTQYFGPGTRLTVL.